This T cell receptor (beta chain) comes out of a study of CD8 T cells in ankylosing spondylitis. This CDR3 region has 15 residues. V gave up 3 bases and J gave up 6 bases; unmatched junction bases: 6. The V gene's germline CDR1 is KGHSH and CDR2 LQKENI. This clonotype appeared a single time. Each CDR3 protein is one row after TCRdb ran MiXCR on the 5' RACE reads. The data show about 96,000 distinct CDR3 sequences, around 26% seen once. The source of this sequence is a male donor with ankylosing spondylitis or in good health (not recorded which). Sequencing input: blood, either unsorted or a sorted T cell fraction (not recorded which). The V gene is TRBV18, the J gene TRBJ1-4; 8 bases align to TRBD1. CDR3 sequence: CASSPWTGSDEKLFF. CDR3 DNA: TGTGCCAGCTCACCGTGGACAGGGTCTGATGAAAAACTGTTTTTT.